This is a list of T cell receptor beta chains from one sample in a study of T-cell memory formation after mild COVID-19. MiXCR, run by TCRdb on the 5' RACE reads, gives a single entry per CDR3 protein. The sample has approximately 150,000 distinct CDR3 sequences; about 6.1% are singletons. Sequencing was performed on PBMCs or a T cell subset sorted from them (not recorded which). These receptors came from an adult woman who had mild COVID-19 (a few samples of this study predate the infection). Cell type and time point are not known. Both conserved end residues are part of each CDR3. D genes are given only for firm matches. Some rows mark clone size as missing; the rest say once, few, many or name a class of expanded clone.

TRBJ1-1	TRBV18	many	NA	TGTGCCAGCTCACCGCCTGGTATCAGGGTTGAAGCTTTCTTT	CASSPPGIRVEAFF
TRBJ2-3	TRBV7-3	NA	NA	TGTGCCAGCAGCTTGGGGGTTAGCACAGATACGCAGTATTTT	CASSLGVSTDTQYF
TRBJ2-7	TRBV6-6	few	NA	TGTGCCAGCAGTCTACAGGGTGGCGAGCAGTACTTC	CASSLQGGEQYF
TRBJ1-2	TRBV6-1	few	TRBD1	TGTGCCAGCAGGGAGACAGGGAACCCCAACTATGGCTACACCTTC	CASRETGNPNYGYTF
TRBJ2-1	TRBV12-3/TRBV12-4	many	TRBD1	TGTGCCAGCAGGACGGCCGGGACAGGGGGTATCAATGAGCAGTTCTTC	CASRTAGTGGINEQFF
TRBJ2-3	TRBV12-3/TRBV12-4	many	TRBD2	TGTGCCAGCGGGCTCCTTAGGGGCGGGAGGGCCATCATGGATACGCAGTATTTT	CASGLLRGGRAIMDTQYF
TRBJ1-1	TRBV18	many	NA	TGTGCCAGCTCACCACACCCACAGAACACTGAAGCTTTCTTT	CASSPHPQNTEAFF
TRBJ2-1	TRBV4-3	few	TRBD2	TGCGCCAGCAGCCAAAGGGGGAGAGGAAGCGGGAGTGGCCATGAGCAGTTCTTC	CASSQRGRGSGSGHEQFF
TRBJ2-7	TRBV12-3/TRBV12-4	large	TRBD1	TGTGCCAGCAGTCCAGCCGGGACAGGGTTTCTCTACGAGCAGTACTTC	CASSPAGTGFLYEQYF
TRBJ2-2	TRBV3-1	NA	TRBD2	TGTGCCAGCAGCCACTCCCTAGCGGGAACGAACACCGGGGAGCTGTTTTTT	CASSHSLAGTNTGELFF
TRBJ2-4	TRBV12-3/TRBV12-4	many	NA	TGTGCCAGCAGTCCTGAGAGGGTAGCCAAAAACATTCAGTACTTC	CASSPERVAKNIQYF
TRBJ1-2	TRBV30	NA	TRBD1	TGTGCCTATGACGCCCTCCAGGGGGGCGTCTATGGCTACACCTTC	CAYDALQGGVYGYTF
TRBJ2-7	TRBV10-3	many	TRBD2	TGTGCCATCAGTGAGGTTAGCGGGAGACGATCCCTCTACGAGCAGTACTTC	CAISEVSGRRSLYEQYF
TRBJ2-3	TRBV12-3/TRBV12-4	NA	NA	TGTGCCAGCAGTTTCCTCCGGGGCACAGATACGCAGTATTTT	CASSFLRGTDTQYF
TRBJ2-2	TRBV25-1	many	NA	TGTGCCAGCAGTGAATCCACCGGGGAGCTGTTTTTT	CASSESTGELFF
TRBJ2-3	TRBV12-3/TRBV12-4	many	NA	TGTGCCAGCAGGCCCCTGATCGGAGATACGCAGTATTTT	CASRPLIGDTQYF
TRBJ1-2	TRBV20-1	many	NA	TGCAGTGCTAGGAAGGGAACTAACTATGGCTACACCTTC	CSARKGTNYGYTF
TRBJ2-5	TRBV12-3/TRBV12-4	few	TRBD1	TGTGCCAGCACCCAAAGGGGACAGGGAATAGAGACCCAGTACTTC	CASTQRGQGIETQYF
TRBJ1-2	TRBV6-1	NA	NA	TGTGCCAGCAGCCCCGTGGGGGGGAAAAATGGCTACACCTTC	CASSPVGGKNGYTF
TRBJ2-1	TRBV5-1	few	NA	TGCGCCAGCAGCTTGGGGGACACGCGCTCCTACAATGAGCAGTTCTTC	CASSLGDTRSYNEQFF
TRBJ1-1	TRBV29-1	few	NA	TGCAGCGTTGGACGAGGGAACACTGAAGCTTTCTTT	CSVGRGNTEAFF
TRBJ1-1	TRBV7-2	NA	NA	TGTGCCAGCAGCTTAGCGGGACCTCTGGCCGGCACTGAAGCTTTCTTT	CASSLAGPLAGTEAFF
TRBJ2-7	TRBV5-5	many	NA	TGTGCCAGCAGCTTAAGGTCGTCGTACGAGCAGTACTTC	CASSLRSSYEQYF
TRBJ1-5	TRBV5-5	many	NA	TGTGCCAGCAGCTTGGCAGGGAGCAATCAGCCCCAGCATTTT	CASSLAGSNQPQHF
TRBJ2-4	TRBV7-9	many	TRBD2	TGTGCCAGCATAAGCGGGAGCGATGCCAAAAACATTCAGTACTTC	CASISGSDAKNIQYF
TRBJ2-5	TRBV11-2	few	TRBD2	TGTGCCAGCAGCGGACTAGCGGGGGAGAGAGAGACCCAGTACTTC	CASSGLAGERETQYF
TRBJ2-7	TRBV5-4	many	TRBD1	TGTGCCAGCAGCTTGTTGGCAGGGGGTCGGGACGAGCAGTACTTC	CASSLLAGGRDEQYF
TRBJ2-3	TRBV18	many	NA	TGTGCCAGCTCACCTGACTTCCTAAGCACAGATACGCAGTATTTT	CASSPDFLSTDTQYF
TRBJ2-5	TRBV27	many	NA	TGTGCCAGCAGTTCCCTCGACCGACAAGAGACCCAGTACTTC	CASSSLDRQETQYF
TRBJ2-2	TRBV29-1	few	TRBD2	TGCAGCGCCCGGACTAGCGGCGGTACCGGGGAGCTGTTTTTT	CSARTSGGTGELFF
TRBJ2-3	TRBV7-6	NA	TRBD2	TGTGCCAGCAGCAGAAATAGCGGGAGGGGCACAGATACGCAGTATTTT	CASSRNSGRGTDTQYF
TRBJ2-1	TRBV20-1	NA	NA	TGCAGTGCTAGTCGAGGTTCGGGGCTTTCTGGTGAGCAGTTCTTC	CSASRGSGLSGEQFF
TRBJ2-3	TRBV30	few	NA	TGTGCCGGACGGCTCGGTCGAACGCGCCGGACGCCGAGGGGAGATACGCAGTATTTT	CAGRLGRTRRTPRGDTQYF
TRBJ2-1	TRBV5-1	many	TRBD1	TGCGCCAGCAGAGTGGGACAGGGCTCCTACAATGAGCAGTTCTTC	CASRVGQGSYNEQFF
TRBJ1-1	TRBV20-1	many	NA	TGCAGTGCTAGGCGGGCACGGAACACTGAAGCTTTCTTT	CSARRARNTEAFF
TRBJ1-2	TRBV7-2	many	TRBD1	TGTGCCAGCAGCCCCGGAGGACAGGGTCGGGTTGGAGGCTACACCTTC	CASSPGGQGRVGGYTF
TRBJ1-1	TRBV19	NA	NA	TGTGCCAGTAGCGACCGCCGGGCCCCCAGGGACACTGAAGCTTTCTTT	CASSDRRAPRDTEAFF
TRBJ1-1	TRBV5-1	NA	NA	TGCGCCAGCAGCCCGAAACCGACGACAGAGAAAGCTTTCTTT	CASSPKPTTEKAFF
TRBJ1-2	TRBV6-1	few	NA	TGTGCCAGCAGTGAAGGGGGTGCAGGGAACTATGGCTACACCTTC	CASSEGGAGNYGYTF
TRBJ1-5	TRBV12-3/TRBV12-4	many	NA	TGTGCCAGCAGTTCACAGGGAAGAGGACAGCCCCAGCATTTT	CASSSQGRGQPQHF